These 27 T cell receptor beta chains originate from one sample sequenced in a study of beta chain features in type 1 diabetes. TCRB transcripts that were expressed got sequenced, as all of the isolated RNA had been reverse transcribed. The table came from immunoSEQ multiplex PCR; TCRdb's copy has only in-frame clones and leaves some out. Here the sample spans under 800,000 clones, about 14% being singletons. The specimen was naive CD4+ T cells from blood. The receptors derive from a man aged 18 to 30 in good health.

The chain joins TRBV28 to TRBJ2-7, with 9 bases lining up with TRBD1. The V segment lost 5 bases and the J segment 4 bases; nucleotides outside the gene matches: 6. The CDR3 spans 14 residues. From germline, CDR1 is MDHEN and CDR2 SYDVKM. The CDR3 bases are TGTGCCAGCAGTGGGACAGGGCAAGCGTACGAGCAGTACTTC. Its protein product is CASSGTGQAYEQYF.

A few counts support this clone. Other DNA sequences from this sample encode an identical CDR3 as well. This sequence joins TRBV28 and TRBJ1-4; D uncertain. Trimming stripped 2 bases from V and 2 bases from J, with 6 bases between. The CDR3 has 14 amino acids. The germline V gene encodes CDR1 MDHEN and CDR2 SYDVKM. The CDR3 sequence is CASSLPGTNEKLFF. For the CDR3, the DNA is TGTGCCAGCAGTTTACCTGGGACTAATGAAAAACTGTTTTTT. The whole variable domain, filled in from reference TRBV28 and TRBJ1-4, reads DVKVTQSSRYLVKRTGEKVFLECVQDMDHENMFWYRQDPGLGLRLIYFSYDVKMKEKGDIPEGYSVSREKKERFSLILESASTNQTSMYLCASSLPGTNEKLFFGSGTQLSVL.

This chain connects TRBV11-2 to TRBJ1-2; possible D gene TRBD1, 6 bases. Germline values: CDR1 SGHAT, CDR2 FQNNGV. Trimming cost V 6 bases and J 4 bases, with 27 bases left between them. The CDR3 contains 18 residues. The CDR3 loop is CASRPNRQGSPLIYGYTF. For the CDR3, the DNA is TGTGCCAGCAGACCGAATAGGCAGGGGTCTCCCCTAATCTATGGCTACACCTTC.

This clone was seen a few times. The rearrangement joins TRBV5-1 to TRBJ1-5; D is undetermined. CDR3 size: 15 residues. CDR1 and CDR2 from the germline V gene are SGHRS and YFSETQ. V lost 0 bases and J lost 0, with 7 bases in between. The CDR3: CASSLGVDSNQPQHF. CDR3 sequence (DNA): TGCGCCAGCAGCTTGGGAGTGGATAGCAATCAGCCCCAGCATTTT.

This chain joins TRBV7-9 and TRBJ1-2, with a possible D match to TRBD1 (5 bases). This CDR3 has 15 amino acids. V was cut by 3 bases and J by 6 bases, with 17 bases left in between. CDR1 and CDR2 (germline): SEHNR, FQNEAQ (reference sequence). The CDR3 nucleotides read TGTGCCAGCAGCTTGGACTTAATGTCGGGGCATGGCTACACCTTC. It codes for CASSLDLMSGHGYTF.

The V gene is TRBV11-1, the J gene TRBJ2-2; D uncertain. The CDR3 spans 15 residues. Germline-derived CDR1 and CDR2 are SGHAT and FQDESV (reference sequence). Trimming took off 7 bases at V and 4 bases at J, with 16 bases between the two ends. CDR3 sequence reads: CASKDWGSGTGELFF. CDR3 DNA sequence: TGTGCCAGCAAAGACTGGGGATCGGGCACCGGGGAGCTGTTTTTT.

Note on this clone: Other DNA sequences in this specimen translate into the identical CDR3. The rearrangement links TRBV7-2 to TRBJ1-1; D may be TRBD1 (5 bases). The CDR3 is 14 residues long. Between the trimmed V and J ends, which lost 4 bases and 2 bases, there was a span of 11 bases. Germline values: CDR1 SGHTA, CDR2 FQGNSA. The CDR3 nucleotides are TGTGCCAGCAGCTCGGGGACGGGTAACACTGAAGCTTTCTTT. Translating it yields CASSSGTGNTEAFF.

V and J are TRBV11-2 and TRBJ1-1, with 12 bases aligning to TRBD1. This CDR3 has 16 residues. Trimming removed 5 bases from V and 3 bases from J; junction bases left unmatched: 7. The V gene's germline CDR1 is SGHAT and CDR2 FQNNGV. The DNA for the CDR3 is TGTGCCAGCAGCCCGAGGGGACAGGGGGCTTACACTGAAGCTTTCTTT. Protein: CASSPRGQGAYTEAFF.

This clone was found a few times. The chain joins TRBV18 to TRBJ2-5, with D possibly being TRBD1 or TRBD2 (5 bases each). The germline V gene has CDR1 KGHSH and CDR2 LQKENI. This CDR3 contains 16 residues. Trimming stripped 1 base from V and 0 bases from J, with 12 bases between. The CDR3 is CASSPLFGAHQETQYF. The CDR3 bases are TGTGCCAGCTCACCACTGTTCGGGGCGCACCAAGAGACCCAGTACTTC.

This clone showed up just a few times. This chain links TRBV18 with TRBJ1-2; D ambiguous. Germline values: CDR1 KGHSH, CDR2 LQKENI. V lost 2 bases and J 6 bases, leaving 10 bases between the germline ends. This CDR3 is 13 amino acids long. CDR3: CASSPKGSDGYTF. DNA of the CDR3: TGTGCCAGCTCACCAAAGGGCTCGGATGGCTACACCTTC.

This chain uses TRBV4-2 with TRBJ1-2; D uncertain. CDR3 length equals 15 residues. The germline V and J ends were trimmed by 2 bases and 2 bases, with 12 bases remaining between them. CDR1 is LGHNA, CDR2 YNFKEQ, per germline. This CDR3 is CASSQSAEPNYGYTF. CDR3 DNA: TGTGCCAGCAGCCAATCGGCCGAACCAAACTATGGCTACACCTTC.

Worth noting for this clone: This sequence may be a read error, since a much larger clone differs from it by one base. V and J are TRBV11-2 and TRBJ2-5; D is ambiguous. The CDR3 has 11 amino acids. Trimming removed 2 bases from V and 5 bases from J, with 3 bases in between. The germline V gene encodes CDR1 SGHAT and CDR2 FQNNGV. The CDR3 here is CASSLHETQYF. The DNA for the CDR3 is TGTGCCAGCAGCTTACACGAGACCCAGTACTTC.

J is TRBJ1-4 and V is TRBV29-1, with D uncertain. Germline V lookup: CDR1 SQVTM, CDR2 ANQGSEA. The CDR3 runs 14 residues. V lost 6 bases, J lost 0 bases, and 11 bases lay in between. The CDR3 region is CSVRGRTTNEKLFF. The CDR3 DNA follows: TGCAGCGTCCGAGGAAGAACAACTAATGAAAAACTGTTTTTT. The complete variable domain, with remaining parts taken from reference TRBV29-1 and TRBJ1-4, reads SAVISQKPSRDICQRGTSLTIQCQVDSQVTMMFWYRQQPGQSLTLIATANQGSEATYESGFVIDKFPISRPNLTFSTLTVSNMSPEDSSIYLCSVRGRTTNEKLFFGSGTQLSVL.

The CDR3: CASSLLTGAVYEQYF. CDR3 sequence (DNA): TGTGCCAGCAGTTTATTGACGGGGGCTGTTTACGAGCAGTACTTC. The chain uses TRBV28 and TRBJ2-7; D may correspond to TRBD1 or TRBD2 (6 bases each). Germline CDR1 is MDHEN and CDR2 is SYDVKM. The CDR3 has 15 residues. Trimming shortened V by 1 base and J by 4 bases, and 14 bases separated the two germline ends.

The V call is TRBV4-1, the J call TRBJ1-1; D is undetermined. Germline lookup yields CDR1 MGHRA and CDR2 YSYEKL. Trimming removed 0 bases from V and 5 bases from J, with 13 bases in between. The CDR3 spans 15 residues. The CDR3 spells CASSQDLVGRTEAFF. The CDR3, as DNA: TGCGCCAGCAGCCAAGATTTGGTAGGGAGGACTGAAGCTTTCTTT.

The chain combines TRBV7-2 with TRBJ1-6, with D hard to call. The V and J ends lost 1 base and 7 bases respectively, with 8 bases between them. Germline V gene lookup returns CDR1 SGHTA and CDR2 FQGNSA. This CDR3 has 14 residues. The CDR3 region is CASSLVEPNSPLHF. The CDR3 DNA sequence: TGTGCCAGCAGCTTAGTCGAGCCCAATTCACCCCTCCACTTT.

The CDR3 nucleotides read TGCGCCAGCAGCCAAGAGAGACAGGGAAGTTCACCCCTCCACTTT. Translating gives CASSQERQGSSPLHF. This chain joins TRBV4-3 and TRBJ1-6, with 7 nucleotides matching TRBD1. V lost 0 bases to trimming and J lost 9 bases; unmatched junction nucleotides: 5. This CDR3 is 15 amino acids long. Per the germline V gene, CDR1 is LGHNA and CDR2 is YSLEER.

The chain carries TRBV5-1 and TRBJ2-2; 7 bases line up with TRBD1. Trimming took 0 bases from V and 0 from J; bases not matched to a gene: 5. The CDR3 is made up of 17 amino acids. Germline CDR1 SGHRS, CDR2 YFSETQ. CDR3 region: CASSLAGDSPNTGELFF. CDR3 nucleotide sequence: TGCGCCAGCAGCTTGGCAGGGGACAGCCCGAACACCGGGGAGCTGTTTTTT.

The V and J genes are TRBV6-1 and TRBJ1-2; D perhaps matches TRBD1 (5 bases). Trimming shortened V by 6 bases and J by 6 bases, and 17 bases separated the two germline ends. Germline CDR1 and CDR2: MNHNS and SASEGT. CDR3 length: 14 residues. The CDR3 here is CASRKQAGPDGYTF. In nucleotides, the CDR3 is TGTGCCAGCAGAAAACAGGCAGGGCCGGATGGCTACACCTTC.

V usage is TRBV11-2 and J usage is TRBJ1-1; perhaps TRBD1 as D (6 bases). The V gene's germline CDR1 is SGHAT and CDR2 FQNNGV. This CDR3 region has 14 residues. Deletions cut 4 bases from V and 1 base from J, with 10 bases between. The CDR3 region has the DNA TGTGCCAGCAGCTGGGGCAGGGGGAACACTGAAGCTTTCTTT. Residues: CASSWGRGNTEAFF.

The rearrangement uses TRBV15 and TRBJ2-6, with D uncertain. From germline, CDR1 is LNHNV and CDR2 YYDKDF (reference sequence). V was pared by 3 bases and J by 0 bases, with 6 bases between. The CDR3 consists of 15 residues. The CDR3 DNA reads as TGTGCCACCAGCAGCTGGAACTCTGGGGCCAACGTCCTGACTTTC. Translation: CATSSWNSGANVLTF. Drawing the rest from reference TRBV15 and TRBJ2-6, the complete variable domain is DAMVIQNPRYQVTQFGKPVTLSCSQTLNHNVMYWYQQKSSQAPKLLFHYYDKDFNNEADTPDNFQSRRPNTSFCFLDIRSPGLGDTAMYLCATSSWNSGANVLTFGAGSRLTVL.

This clone was seen a handful of times. The chain couples TRBV5-1 to TRBJ2-7; 7 bases map to TRBD2. Germline V gives CDR1 SGHRS, CDR2 YFSETQ. This CDR3 is built from 17 residues. V dropped 2 bases and J dropped 7; count of bases not matched to a gene: 18. This CDR3 is CASSFSPSKRGRREQYF. CDR3 bases: TGCGCCAGCAGCTTCTCACCAAGTAAGCGGGGAAGGAGGGAGCAGTACTTC. Full variable domain (outside the CDR3, taken from reference TRBV5-1 and TRBJ2-7): KAGVTQTPRYLIKTRGQQVTLSCSPISGHRSVSWYQQTPGQGLQFLFEYFSETQRNKGNFPGRFSGRQFSNSRSEMNVSTLELGDSALYLCASSFSPSKRGRREQYFGPGTRLTVT.

The J gene is TRBJ2-3, the V gene TRBV7-2; the D gene is possibly TRBD2 (6 bases). CDR1 is SGHTA and CDR2 is FQGNSA in the germline V gene. V was trimmed by 3 bases and J by 2 bases, leaving 9 bases between them. CDR3 length: 14 residues. For the CDR3, the DNA is TGTGCCAGCAGCTTGGAGGGGATCACAGATACGCAGTATTTT. Translated, it gives CASSLEGITDTQYF. The full variable domain, its missing parts supplied by reference TRBV7-2 and TRBJ2-3, is GAGVSQSPSNKVTEKGKDVELRCDPISGHTALYWYRQSLGQGLEFLIYFQGNSAPDKSGLPSDRFSAERTGGSVSTLTIQRTQQEDSAVYLCASSLEGITDTQYFGPGTRLTVL.

The sample holds a few counts of this clone. The chain carries TRBV5-4 and TRBJ1-2, with TRBD1 as a possible D gene (5 bases). The CDR3 sequence is 15 residues long. V gave up 2 bases and J gave up 7 bases, with 18 bases separating them. Germline V lookup: CDR1 SGHNT, CDR2 YYREEE (reference sequence). This CDR3 reads CASSLGAVRVAGYTF. CDR3 DNA: TGTGCCAGCAGCTTAGGGGCAGTTCGCGTCGCTGGCTACACCTTC.

This clone was seen only a few times. This chain uses TRBV10-3 with TRBJ2-2; D is unresolved. This CDR3 spans 11 amino acids. Trimming removed 6 bases at V and 2 bases at J, with 1 base between. Germline V gene data show CDR1 as ENHRY and CDR2 as SYGVKD. The CDR3 bases are TGTGCCATCAGCAACACCGGGGAGCTGTTTTTT. It specifies CAISNTGELFF.

This clone has only a few counts. The chain carries TRBV4-2 and TRBJ2-3, with D possibly being TRBD2 (6 bases). Per the germline V gene, CDR1 is LGHNA and CDR2 is YNFKEQ. The V end lost 5 bases, the J end lost 2 bases, and 17 bases lay between the germline ends. The length of the CDR3 is 16 residues. The CDR3 DNA reads TGTGCCAGCAGCTCCGGACTATTTCTATTCACAGATACGCAGTATTTT. Protein sequence: CASSSGLFLFTDTQYF.

The V gene is TRBV7-9, the J gene TRBJ1-5; TRBD1 might be the D (5 bases). This CDR3 is built from 13 residues. Germline loops: CDR1 SEHNR, CDR2 FQNEAQ (reference sequence). Trimming removed 4 bases at V and 1 base at J, with 5 bases between. CDR3 residues: CASSWGSNQPQHF. The CDR3 nucleotides read TGTGCCAGCAGCTGGGGGAGCAATCAGCCCCAGCATTTT.